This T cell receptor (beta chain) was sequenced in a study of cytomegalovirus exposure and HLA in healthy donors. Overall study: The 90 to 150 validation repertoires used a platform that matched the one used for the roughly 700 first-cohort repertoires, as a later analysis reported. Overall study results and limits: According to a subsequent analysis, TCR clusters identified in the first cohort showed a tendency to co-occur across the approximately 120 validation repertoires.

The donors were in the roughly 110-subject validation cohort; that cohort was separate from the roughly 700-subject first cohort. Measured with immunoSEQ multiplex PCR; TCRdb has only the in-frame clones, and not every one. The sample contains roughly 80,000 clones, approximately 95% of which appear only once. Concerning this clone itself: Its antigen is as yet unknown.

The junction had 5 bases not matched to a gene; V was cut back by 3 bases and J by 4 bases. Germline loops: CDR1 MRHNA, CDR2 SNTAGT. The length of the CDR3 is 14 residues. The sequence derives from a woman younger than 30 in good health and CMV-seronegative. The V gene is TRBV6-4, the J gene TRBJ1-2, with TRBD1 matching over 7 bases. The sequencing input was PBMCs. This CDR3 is CASSEGTVFYGYTF. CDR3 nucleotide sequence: TGTGCCAGCAGTGAGGGGACAGTTTTCTATGGCTACACCTTC.